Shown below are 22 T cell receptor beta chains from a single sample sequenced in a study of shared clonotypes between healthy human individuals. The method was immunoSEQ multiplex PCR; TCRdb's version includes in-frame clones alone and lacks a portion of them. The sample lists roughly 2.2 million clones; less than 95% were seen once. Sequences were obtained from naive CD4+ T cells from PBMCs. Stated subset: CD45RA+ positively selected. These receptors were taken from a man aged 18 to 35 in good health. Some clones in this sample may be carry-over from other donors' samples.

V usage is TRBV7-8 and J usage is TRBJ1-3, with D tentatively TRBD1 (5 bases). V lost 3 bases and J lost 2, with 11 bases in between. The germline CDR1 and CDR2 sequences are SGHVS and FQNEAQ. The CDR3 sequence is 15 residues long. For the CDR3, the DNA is TGTGCCAGCAGCTTTGCAGGGCCCACTGGAAACACCATATATTTT. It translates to CASSFAGPTGNTIYF.

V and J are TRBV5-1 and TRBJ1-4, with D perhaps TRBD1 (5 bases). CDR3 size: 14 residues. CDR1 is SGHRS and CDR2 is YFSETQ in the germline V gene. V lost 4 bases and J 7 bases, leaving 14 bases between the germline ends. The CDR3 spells CASSPSGIGEKLFF. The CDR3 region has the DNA TGCGCCAGCAGCCCATCAGGGATTGGTGAAAAACTGTTTTTT.

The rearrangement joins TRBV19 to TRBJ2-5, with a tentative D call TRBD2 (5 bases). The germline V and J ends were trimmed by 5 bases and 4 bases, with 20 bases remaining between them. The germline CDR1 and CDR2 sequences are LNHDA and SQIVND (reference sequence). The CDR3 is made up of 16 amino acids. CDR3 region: CASSRGGRTVGETQYF. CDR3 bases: TGTGCCAGTAGTCGCGGAGGCCGGACCGTGGGAGAGACCCAGTACTTC. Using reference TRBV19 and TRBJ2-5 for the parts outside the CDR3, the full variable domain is DGGITQSPKYLFRKEGQNVTLSCEQNLNHDAMYWYRQDPGQGLRLIYYSQIVNDFQKGDIAEGYSVSREKKESFPLTVTSAQKNPTAFYLCASSRGGRTVGETQYFGPGTRLLVL.

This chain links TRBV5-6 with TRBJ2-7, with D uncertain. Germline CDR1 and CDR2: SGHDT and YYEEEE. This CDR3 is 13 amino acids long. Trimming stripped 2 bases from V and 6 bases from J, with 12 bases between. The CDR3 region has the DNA TGTGCCAGCAGCTTAGAGACGGCGGTCGAGCAGTACTTC. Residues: CASSLETAVEQYF.

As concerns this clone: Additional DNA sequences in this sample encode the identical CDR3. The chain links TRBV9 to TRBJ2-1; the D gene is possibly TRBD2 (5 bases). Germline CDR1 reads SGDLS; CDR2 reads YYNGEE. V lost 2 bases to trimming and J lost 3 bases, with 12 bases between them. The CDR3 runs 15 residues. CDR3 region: CASSVDGDFYNEQFF. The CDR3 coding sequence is TGTGCCAGCAGCGTGGACGGGGATTTCTACAATGAGCAGTTCTTC.

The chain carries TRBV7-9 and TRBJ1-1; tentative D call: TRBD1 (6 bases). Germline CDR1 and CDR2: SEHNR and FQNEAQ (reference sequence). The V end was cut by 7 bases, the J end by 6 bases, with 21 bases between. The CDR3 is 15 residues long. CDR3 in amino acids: CASTLAGRGMAEAFF. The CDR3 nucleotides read TGTGCCAGCACCCTTGCGGGGAGGGGGATGGCTGAAGCTTTCTTT.

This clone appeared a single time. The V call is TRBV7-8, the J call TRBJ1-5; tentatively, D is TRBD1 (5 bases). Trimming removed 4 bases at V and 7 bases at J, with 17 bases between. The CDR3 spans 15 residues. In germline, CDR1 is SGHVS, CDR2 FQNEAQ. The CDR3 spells CASSSRARSSQPQHF. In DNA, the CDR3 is TGTGCCAGCAGCTCCAGGGCAAGGTCGTCGCAGCCCCAGCATTTT.

The CDR3 nucleotides are TGTGCCAGTAGTATAGGGCCGGGACAGGGGTATCGGGACGAGCAGTACTTC. Translating it yields CASSIGPGQGYRDEQYF. The chain uses TRBV19 and TRBJ2-7; 10 nucleotides agree with TRBD1. Germline lookup yields CDR1 LNHDA and CDR2 SQIVND (reference sequence). The junction had 11 bases not matched to a gene; V was cut back by 1 base and J by 5 bases. CDR3 size: 17 residues.

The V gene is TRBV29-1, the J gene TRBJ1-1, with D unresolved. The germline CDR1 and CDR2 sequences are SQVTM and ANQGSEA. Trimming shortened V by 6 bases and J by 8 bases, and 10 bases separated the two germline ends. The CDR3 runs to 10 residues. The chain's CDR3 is CSVGRDEAFF. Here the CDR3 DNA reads TGCAGCGTCGGGAGAGACGAAGCTTTCTTT.

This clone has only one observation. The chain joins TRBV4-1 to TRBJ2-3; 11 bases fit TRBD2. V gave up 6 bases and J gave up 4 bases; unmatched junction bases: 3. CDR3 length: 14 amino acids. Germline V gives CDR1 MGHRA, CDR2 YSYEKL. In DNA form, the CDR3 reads TGCGCCAGCAGGCTAGCGGGAGGACCAGATACGCAGTATTTT. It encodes CASRLAGGPDTQYF.

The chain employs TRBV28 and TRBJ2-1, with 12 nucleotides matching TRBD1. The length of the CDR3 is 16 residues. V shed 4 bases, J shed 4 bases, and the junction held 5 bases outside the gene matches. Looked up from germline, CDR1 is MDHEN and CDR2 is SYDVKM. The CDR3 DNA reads TGTGCCAGCAGTTCCCAGGGACAGGGGGCTTACAATGAGCAGTTCTTC. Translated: CASSSQGQGAYNEQFF.

CDR3 bases: TGTGCCATCAGTCCGCGGGTCGAACCCTACAATGAGCAGTTCTTC. Translation: CAISPRVEPYNEQFF. V is TRBV10-3 and J is TRBJ2-1, with D possibly TRBD2 on 5 matching bases. The CDR3 consists of 15 residues. CDR1 is ENHRY, CDR2 SYGVKD, per germline. V was clipped by 5 bases and J by 2 bases, with 13 bases between them.

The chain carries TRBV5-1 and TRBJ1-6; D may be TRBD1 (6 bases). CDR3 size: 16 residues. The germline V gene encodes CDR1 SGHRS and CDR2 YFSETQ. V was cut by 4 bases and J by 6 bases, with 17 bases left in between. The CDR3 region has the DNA TGCGCCAGCAGCGTAGAACAGGGTGAGGGTAATTCACCCCTCCACTTT. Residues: CASSVEQGEGNSPLHF.

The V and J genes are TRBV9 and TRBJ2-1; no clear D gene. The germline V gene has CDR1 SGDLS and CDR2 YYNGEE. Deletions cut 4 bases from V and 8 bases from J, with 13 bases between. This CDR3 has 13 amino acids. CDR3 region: CASSPRGWDEQFF. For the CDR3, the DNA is TGTGCCAGCAGCCCCCGTGGGTGGGATGAGCAGTTCTTC.

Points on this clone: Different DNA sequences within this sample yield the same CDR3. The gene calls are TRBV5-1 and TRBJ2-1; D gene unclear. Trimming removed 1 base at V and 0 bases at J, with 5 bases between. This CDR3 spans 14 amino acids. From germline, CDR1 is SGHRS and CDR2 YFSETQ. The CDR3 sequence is CASSLSSSYNEQFF. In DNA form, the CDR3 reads TGCGCCAGCAGCTTGTCTAGCTCCTACAATGAGCAGTTCTTC.

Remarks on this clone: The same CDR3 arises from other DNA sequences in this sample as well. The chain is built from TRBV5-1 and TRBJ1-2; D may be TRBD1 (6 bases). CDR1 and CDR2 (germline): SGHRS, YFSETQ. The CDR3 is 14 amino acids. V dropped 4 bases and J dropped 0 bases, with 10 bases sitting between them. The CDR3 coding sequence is TGCGCCAGCAGCCCGACAGGCTCTAACTATGGCTACACCTTC. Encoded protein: CASSPTGSNYGYTF.

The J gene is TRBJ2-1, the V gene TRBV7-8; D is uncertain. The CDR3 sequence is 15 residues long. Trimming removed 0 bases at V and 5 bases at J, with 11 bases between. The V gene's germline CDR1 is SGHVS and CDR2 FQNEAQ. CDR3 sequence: CASSLASVPHNEQFF. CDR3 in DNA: TGTGCCAGCAGCTTAGCCTCGGTACCCCACAATGAGCAGTTCTTC.

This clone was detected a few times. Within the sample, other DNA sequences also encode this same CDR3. CDR3 loop: CASSPGQSYEQYF. CDR3 nucleotides: TGTGCCAGCTCACCGGGACAGTCCTACGAGCAGTACTTC. This chain joins TRBV18 and TRBJ2-7; 7 nucleotides agree with TRBD1. The CDR3 sequence is 13 residues long. Germline-derived CDR1 and CDR2 are KGHSH and LQKENI. V was pared by 3 bases and J by 1 base, with 0 bases of the junction left unmatched.

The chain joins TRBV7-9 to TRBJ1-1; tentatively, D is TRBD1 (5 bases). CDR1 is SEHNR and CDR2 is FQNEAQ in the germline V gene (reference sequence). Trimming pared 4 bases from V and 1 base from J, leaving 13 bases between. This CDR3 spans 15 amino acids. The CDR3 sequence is CASSSRTNTNTEAFF. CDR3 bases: TGTGCCAGCAGCTCAAGGACAAACACGAACACTGAAGCTTTCTTT.

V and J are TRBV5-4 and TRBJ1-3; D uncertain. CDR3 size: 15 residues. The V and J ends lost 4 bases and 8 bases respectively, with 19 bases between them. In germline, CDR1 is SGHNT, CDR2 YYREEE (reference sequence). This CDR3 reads CASSLDGGGIHTIYF. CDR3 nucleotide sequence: TGTGCCAGCAGCCTGGACGGCGGCGGGATTCACACCATATATTTT. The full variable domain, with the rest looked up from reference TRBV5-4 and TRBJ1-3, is ETGVTQSPTHLIKTRGQQVTLRCSSQSGHNTVSWYQQALGQGPQFIFQYYREEENGRGNFPPRFSGLQFPNYSSELNVNALELDDSALYLCASSLDGGGIHTIYFGEGSWLTVV.

The CDR3 sequence: CASSLASGQSYGYTF. CDR3 nucleotides: TGTGCCAGCAGCTTAGCCTCGGGACAGAGCTATGGCTACACCTTC. The chain is built from TRBV7-2 and TRBJ1-2, with 7 bases matching TRBD1. The CDR3 is 15 amino acids. With 0 bases clipped from V and 4 bases from J, the junction kept 5 bases outside the gene matches. Germline values: CDR1 SGHTA, CDR2 FQGNSA.

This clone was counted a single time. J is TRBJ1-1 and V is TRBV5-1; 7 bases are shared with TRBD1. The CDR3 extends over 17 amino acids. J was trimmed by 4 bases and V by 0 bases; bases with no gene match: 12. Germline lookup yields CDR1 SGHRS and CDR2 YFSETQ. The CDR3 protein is CASSLATGARGTTEAFF. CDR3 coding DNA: TGCGCCAGCAGCTTGGCTACCGGGGCCAGGGGGACCACTGAAGCTTTCTTT.